The clone carrying this TCR beta chain has more than one count but fewer than ten. Its antigen is currently unknown. These data come from a study of shared clonotypes between healthy human individuals. Study-level points and caveats: Clonotype sharing across a handful of donors was observed for around 5% of naive CD4 clonotypes.

Clones were sequenced by immunoSEQ multiplex PCR, and TCRdb holds only the in-frame ones, with some missing. The sample lists about 700,000 clones, over 65% occurring once. The TCR originated in a woman aged 25 to 45 in good health. The sequenced sample was memory CD4+ T cells sorted from blood. Subset: CD45RA-negative fraction.

CDR3 loop: CASSAMGARQPQHF. The DNA of the CDR3 is TGTGCCAGCAGCGCTATGGGGGCACGGCAGCCCCAGCATTTT. The rearrangement joins TRBV9 to TRBJ1-5; D perhaps matches TRBD1 (6 bases). This CDR3 region has 14 residues. Germline loops: CDR1 SGDLS, CDR2 YYNGEE. Trimming stripped 3 bases from V and 7 bases from J, with 14 bases between.